This record concerns one TCR beta chain sequence. This entry is derived from a study of blood T cell repertoires in COVID-19. Whole-study context: Some COVID-19 samples were acute and others convalescent; all came from the United States, Italy and Spain. PBMCs, B-cell-depleted T cells, or T cells provided the cDNA or gDNA that made up the material.

V lost 5 bases, J lost 6 bases, and 6 bases stayed unmatched. Germline-derived CDR1 and CDR2 are MDHEN and SYDVKM. This CDR3 is built from 14 residues. TCRdb keeps only in-frame clones here, not all; method: immunoSEQ multiplex PCR. The sample has roughly 60,000 clones, around 84% seen once; the top ten hold 0.9% to 1.2%. V usage is TRBV28 and J usage is TRBJ2-7; 11 bases match TRBD1. The sample comprised peripheral blood. The TCR originated in a man between 70 and 80 years old with acute or convalescent COVID-19. CDR3 DNA sequence: TGTGCCAGCAGTCTACCGGGACAGGGGGTCGAGCAGTACTTC. Residues: CASSLPGQGVEQYF.